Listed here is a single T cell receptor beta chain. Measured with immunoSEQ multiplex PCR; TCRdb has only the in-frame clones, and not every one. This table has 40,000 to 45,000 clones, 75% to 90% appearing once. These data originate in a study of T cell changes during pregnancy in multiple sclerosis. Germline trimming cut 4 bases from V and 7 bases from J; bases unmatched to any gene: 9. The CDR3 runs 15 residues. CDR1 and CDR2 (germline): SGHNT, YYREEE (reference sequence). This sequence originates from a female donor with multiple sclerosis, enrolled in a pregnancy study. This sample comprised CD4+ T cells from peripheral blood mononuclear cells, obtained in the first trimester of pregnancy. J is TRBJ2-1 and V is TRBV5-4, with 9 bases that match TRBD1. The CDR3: CASSGPGTGKNEQFF. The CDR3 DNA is TGTGCCAGCAGCGGACCCGGGACAGGGAAAAATGAGCAGTTCTTC.